This T cell receptor beta chain was observed in a study of blood T cell repertoires in COVID-19. Looking at the study overall: The United States, Italy and Spain were the sources of the acute and convalescent COVID-19 samples. PBMCs, B-cell-depleted T cells, or T cells were the source of the cDNA or gDNA that made up the material.

In the original analysis: Estimation of nucleated cell counts relied on the amplification of reference gene primers. The repertoire was sequenced with immunoSEQ multiplex PCR; TCRdb's copy has only in-frame clones and lacks some. V, J and clone size reflect that table, while D and trimming were determined from the DNA. The sample has 200,000 to 250,000 clones; roughly 80% are singletons. The J segment lost 7 bases and the V segment lost 0 bases, leaving 7 bases of the junction unmatched. From germline, CDR1 is LGHNA and CDR2 YSLEER. This CDR3 spans 16 amino acids. Source material: peripheral blood. V is TRBV4-3 and J is TRBJ2-1, with 9 bases aligning to TRBD2. The TCR originated in a woman aged 60-70 years with acute or convalescent COVID-19. The CDR3 DNA reads as TGCGCCAGCAGCCAAGATCTGGCGGGGGGGCGGAATGAGCAGTTCTTC. As protein: CASSQDLAGGRNEQFF.